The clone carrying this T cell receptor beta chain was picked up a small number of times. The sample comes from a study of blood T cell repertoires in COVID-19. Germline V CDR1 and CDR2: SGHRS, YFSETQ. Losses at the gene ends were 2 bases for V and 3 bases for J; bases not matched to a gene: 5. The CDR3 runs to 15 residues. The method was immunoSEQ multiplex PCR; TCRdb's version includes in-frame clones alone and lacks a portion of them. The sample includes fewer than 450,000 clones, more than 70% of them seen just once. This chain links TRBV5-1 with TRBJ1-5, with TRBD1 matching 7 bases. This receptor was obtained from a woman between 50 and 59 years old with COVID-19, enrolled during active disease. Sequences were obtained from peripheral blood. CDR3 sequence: CASSFAGTVNQPQHF. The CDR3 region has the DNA TGCGCCAGCAGCTTCGCTGGGACAGTCAATCAGCCCCAGCATTTT.